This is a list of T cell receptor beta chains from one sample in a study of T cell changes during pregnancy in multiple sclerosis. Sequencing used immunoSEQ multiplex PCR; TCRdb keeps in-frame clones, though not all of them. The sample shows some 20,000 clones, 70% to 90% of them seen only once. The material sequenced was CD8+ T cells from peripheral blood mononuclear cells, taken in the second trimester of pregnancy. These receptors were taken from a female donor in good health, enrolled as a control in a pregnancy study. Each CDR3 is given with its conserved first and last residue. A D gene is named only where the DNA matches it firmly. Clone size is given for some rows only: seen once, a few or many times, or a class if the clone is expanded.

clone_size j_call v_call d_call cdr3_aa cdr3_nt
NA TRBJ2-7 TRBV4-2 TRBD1 CASSQMGTGAYEQYF TGTGCCAGCAGCCAAATGGGGACAGGGGCCTACGAGCAGTACTTC
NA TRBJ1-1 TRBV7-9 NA CASSFPTGPFF TGTGCCAGCAGCTTCCCTACAGGGCCTTTCTTT
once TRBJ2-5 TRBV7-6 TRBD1 CASSQDRVQETQYF TGTGCCAGCAGCCAGGACAGGGTACAAGAGACCCAGTACTTC
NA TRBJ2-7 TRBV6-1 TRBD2 CASSERSGRAVEQYF TGTGCCAGCAGTGAAAGGAGCGGGAGGGCCGTGGAGCAGTACTTC
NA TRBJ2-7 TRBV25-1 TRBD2 CASSPSGYSYEQYF TGTGCCAGCAGTCCTAGCGGGTACTCCTACGAGCAGTACTTC
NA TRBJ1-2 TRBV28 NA CASSLPGIGGYTF TGTGCCAGCAGTTTACCAGGGATCGGTGGCTACACCTTC
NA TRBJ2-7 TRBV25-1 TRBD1 CASSEPGQGPYEQYF TGTGCCAGCAGTGAACCGGGACAGGGGCCATACGAGCAGTACTTC
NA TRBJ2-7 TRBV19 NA CASSYDADTKYEQYF TGTGCCAGTAGTTACGATGCGGACACTAAATACGAGCAGTACTTC
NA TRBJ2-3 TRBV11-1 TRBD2 CASSLPPGGRGNRTDTQYF TGTGCCAGCAGCTTACCCCCTGGCGGGAGGGGAAATCGCACAGATACGCAGTATTTT
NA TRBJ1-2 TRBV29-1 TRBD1 CSAMGQGRDGYTF TGCAGCGCGATGGGACAGGGGAGGGATGGCTACACCTTC
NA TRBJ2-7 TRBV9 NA CASSVGQTYEQYF TGTGCCAGCAGCGTAGGCCAGACCTACGAGCAGTACTTC
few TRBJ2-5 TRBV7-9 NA CASSLLHVTPLEETQYF TGTGCCAGCAGCCTGCTTCACGTGACACCCCTCGAAGAGACCCAGTACTTC
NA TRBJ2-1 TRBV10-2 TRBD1 CASRQGNSYNEQFF TGCGCCAGCAGACAGGGGAACTCCTACAATGAGCAGTTCTTC
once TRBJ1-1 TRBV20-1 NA CSAGAAFF TGCAGTGCCGGAGCGGCTTTCTTT
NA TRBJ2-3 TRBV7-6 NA CASSVLTSTDTQYF TGTGCCAGCAGCGTATTAACTAGCACAGATACGCAGTATTTT
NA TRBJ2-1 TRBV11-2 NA CASSPGGDEQFF TGTGCCAGCAGCCCAGGAGGCGATGAGCAGTTCTTC
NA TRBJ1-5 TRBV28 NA CASSWGLVQGVVQPQHF TGTGCCAGCAGTTGGGGTCTCGTACAGGGAGTTGTACAGCCCCAGCATTTT
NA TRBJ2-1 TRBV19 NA CASSPAGSDEQFF TGTGCCAGTAGTCCTGCCGGGAGTGATGAGCAGTTCTTC
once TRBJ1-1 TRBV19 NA CASSIEGAGNTEAFF TGTGCCAGTAGTATAGAGGGGGCAGGGAACACTGAAGCTTTCTTT
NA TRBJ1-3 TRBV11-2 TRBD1 CASSDSAGTGSGNTIYF TGTGCCAGCAGCGATTCCGCCGGGACAGGCTCTGGAAACACCATATATTTT
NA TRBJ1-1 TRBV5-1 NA CASSLDWAGYTANTEAFF TGCGCCAGCAGCTTGGACTGGGCTGGGTACACAGCGAACACTGAAGCTTTCTTT
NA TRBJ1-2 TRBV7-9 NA CASSLPWERGESNYGYTF TGTGCCAGCAGCTTACCCTGGGAGCGGGGGGAATCGAACTATGGCTACACCTTC
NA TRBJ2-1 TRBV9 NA CASSIWGGPNNEQFF TGTGCCAGCAGCATCTGGGGGGGGCCGAACAATGAGCAGTTCTTC
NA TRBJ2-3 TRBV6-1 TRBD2 CASDLAGSGDTQYF TGTGCCAGCGACTTAGCGGGATCCGGAGATACGCAGTATTTT
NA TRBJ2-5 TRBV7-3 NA CASSLKVRAEGETQYF TGTGCCAGCAGCTTAAAAGTGCGGGCAGAAGGAGAGACCCAGTACTTC
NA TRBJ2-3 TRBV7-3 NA CASTYQGSPGDTQYF TGTGCCAGCACCTACCAAGGGAGTCCGGGAGATACGCAGTATTTT
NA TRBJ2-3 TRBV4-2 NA CASSPTGGLVGDTQYF TGTGCCAGCAGCCCCACAGGAGGGCTCGTTGGAGATACGCAGTATTTT
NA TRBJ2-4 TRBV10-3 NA CAISESRREENIQYF TGTGCCATCAGTGAGTCAAGGAGGGAGGAAAACATTCAGTACTTC
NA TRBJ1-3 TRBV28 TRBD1 CASSSRDSHGNTIYF TGTGCCAGCAGTTCACGGGACAGCCATGGAAACACCATATATTTT
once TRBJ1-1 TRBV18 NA CASQGGTEAFF TGTGCCAGCCAAGGGGGCACTGAAGCTTTCTTT
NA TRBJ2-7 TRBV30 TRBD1 CAWSVLQGYEQYF TGTGCCTGGAGTGTACTACAGGGGTACGAGCAGTACTTC
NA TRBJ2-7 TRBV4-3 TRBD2 CASSLRAGEPYEQYF TGCGCCAGCAGCCTCCGAGCGGGAGAGCCCTACGAGCAGTACTTC
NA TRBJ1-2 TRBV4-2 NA CASSGPRQTIAGYTF TGTGCCAGCAGTGGCCCGAGACAGACAATCGCTGGCTACACCTTC
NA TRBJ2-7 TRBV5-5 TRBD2 CASSLALAGGYEQYF TGTGCCAGCAGCTTGGCCTTAGCGGGGGGCTACGAGCAGTACTTC
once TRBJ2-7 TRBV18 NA CASSSDSYEQYF TGTGCCAGCTCATCGGACAGCTACGAGCAGTACTTC
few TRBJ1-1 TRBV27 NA CASSSVARATEAFF TGTGCCAGCAGTTCCGTGGCGAGGGCCACTGAAGCTTTCTTT
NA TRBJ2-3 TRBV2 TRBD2 CASHQTSADTQYF TGTGCCAGCCACCAGACTAGCGCAGATACGCAGTATTTT
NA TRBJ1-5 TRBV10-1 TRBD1 CASSGMGQGCQPQHF TGCGCCAGCAGTGGGATGGGACAGGGCTGTCAGCCCCAGCATTTT
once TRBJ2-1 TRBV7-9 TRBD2 CASSSGEAGGPDEQFF TGTGCCAGCAGCTCCGGGGAAGCGGGAGGGCCAGATGAGCAGTTCTTC
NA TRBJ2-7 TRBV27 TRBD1 CASSSDRVRIHEQYF TGTGCCAGCAGTTCGGACAGGGTGAGGATCCACGAGCAGTACTTC
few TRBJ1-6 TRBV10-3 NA CAIRTGSAPLHF TGTGCCATCAGAACAGGGTCGGCACCCCTCCACTTT
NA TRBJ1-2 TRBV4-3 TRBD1 CASSQTQGAVYGYTF TGCGCCAGCAGCCAAACACAGGGGGCGGTCTATGGCTACACCTTC
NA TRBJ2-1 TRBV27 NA CASSLSPGSPRDEQFF TGTGCCAGCAGTTTAAGTCCGGGATCCCCAAGGGATGAGCAGTTCTTC
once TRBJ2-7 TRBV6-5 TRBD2 CASNAGTSGFYEQYF TGTGCCAGCAACGCGGGGACTAGCGGGTTCTACGAGCAGTACTTC
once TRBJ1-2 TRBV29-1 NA CSVSSLGYTF TGCAGCGTGTCGTCTCTTGGCTACACCTTC
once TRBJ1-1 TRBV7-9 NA CASSLTTGLTEAFF TGTGCCAGCAGCTTAACGACAGGATTGACTGAAGCTTTCTTT
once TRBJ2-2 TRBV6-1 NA CASSARAGESGELFF TGTGCCAGCAGTGCCCGGGCCGGGGAATCCGGGGAGCTGTTTTTT
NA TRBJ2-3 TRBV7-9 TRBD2 CASSPSWPGGSTDTQYF TGTGCCAGCAGCCCCTCTTGGCCGGGGGGGAGCACAGATACGCAGTATTTT
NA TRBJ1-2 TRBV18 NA CASSPPAPLYGYTF TGTGCCAGCTCACCACCGGCACCTCTCTATGGCTACACCTTC
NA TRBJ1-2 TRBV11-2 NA CASSLGADLVNGGYTF TGTGCCAGCAGCTTGGGGGCAGATCTAGTGAATGGTGGCTACACCTTC
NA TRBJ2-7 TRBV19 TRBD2 CASSAPGLVYEQYF TGTGCCAGTAGTGCCCCGGGACTAGTTTACGAGCAGTACTTC
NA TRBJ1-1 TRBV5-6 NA CASSSTGPNTEAFF TGTGCCAGCAGCTCGACAGGACCGAACACTGAAGCTTTCTTT
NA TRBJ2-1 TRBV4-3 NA CASSQGKSSDEQFF TGCGCCAGCAGCCAAGGAAAGAGTTCTGATGAGCAGTTCTTC
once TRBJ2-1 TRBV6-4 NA CASSDVGRGSYNEQFF TGTGCCAGCAGTGACGTCGGACGGGGCTCCTACAATGAGCAGTTCTTC
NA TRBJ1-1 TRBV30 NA CAWSKGMGTEAFF TGTGCCTGGTCAAAGGGGATGGGGACTGAAGCTTTCTTT
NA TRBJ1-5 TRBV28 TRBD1 CASSLPWRGGKQPQHF TGTGCCAGCAGTTTACCGTGGCGAGGGGGCAAACAGCCCCAGCATTTT
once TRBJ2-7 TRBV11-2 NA CASSTMRVEQYF TGTGCCAGCAGCACCATGAGGGTCGAGCAGTACTTC
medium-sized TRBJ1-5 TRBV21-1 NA CASSKHQYSNQPQHF TGTGCCAGCAGCAAACACCAGTATAGCAATCAGCCCCAGCATTTT
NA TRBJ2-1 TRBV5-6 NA CASSLFSGTPFYNEQFF TGTGCCAGCAGCTTGTTCTCAGGGACTCCCTTCTACAATGAGCAGTTCTTC
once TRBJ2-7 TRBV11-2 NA CASSLGPGVLWDEQYF TGTGCCAGCAGCTTGGGTCCGGGAGTTTTATGGGACGAGCAGTACTTC